The 8 T cell receptor beta chains in this list originate from one sample, sequenced in a study of identical twins (dated by TCRdb to 2015 to 2016). Receptor amplification or capture employed 5' RACE. The sequencer was an Illumina HiSeq 2000. In-frame beta chains were kept once TCRdb had trimmed the public reads at Q25 with fastp and called clones with MiXCR. Rows merge per CDR3 protein into single entries with the most common DNA and genes. The sample table contains some 270,000 distinct CDR3 sequences; only one count was recorded for about 9% of them. Of the sample, less than 4% is held by the ten largest clones. The sample also formed part of further work on yellow fever vaccine responses in identical twins.

Sequenced input: CD8+ T cells sorted from blood. These receptor sequences come from a woman aged 18 to 35 in good health.

This clonotype showed up just a few times. The chain employs TRBV4-3 and TRBJ2-5; D ambiguous. V was clipped by 0 bases and J by 3 bases, with 8 bases between them. Germline V lookup: CDR1 LGHNA, CDR2 YSLEER. This CDR3 is built from 14 residues. This CDR3 is CASSQDVAEETQYF. The CDR3 bases are TGCGCCAGCAGCCAAGATGTGGCCGAAGAGACCCAGTACTTC.

This rearrangement joins TRBV11-2 to TRBJ2-2, with 9 bases identical to TRBD2. V lost 10 bases and J lost 1; bases outside the gene matches: 13. This CDR3 is built from 17 residues. Germline V gene lookup returns CDR1 SGHAT and CDR2 FQNNGV. CDR3 nucleotide sequence: TGTGCCACCCGGTTGCGGCGGGAGGGCGAGAACACCGGGGAGCTGTTTTTT. Protein product: CATRLRREGENTGELFF. Using reference TRBV11-2 and TRBJ2-2 for the parts outside the CDR3, the full variable domain is EAGVAQSPRYKIIEKRQSVAFWCNPISGHATLYWYQQILGQGPKLLIQFQNNGVVDDSQLPKDRFSAERLKGVDSTLKIQPAKLEDSAVYLCATRLRREGENTGELFFGEGSRLTVL.

In this sample, this clonotype turned up a few times. The rearrangement joins TRBV4-1 to TRBJ2-3, with TRBD2 matching over 9 bases. The CDR3 covers 16 residues. CDR1 and CDR2 from the germline V gene are MGHRA and YSYEKL. Unmatched junction bases numbered 7, after V lost 4 bases and J lost 2 bases. The chain's CDR3 is CASSPSQRGDTDTQYF. CDR3 DNA: TGCGCCAGCAGCCCAAGCCAGCGGGGGGACACAGATACGCAGTATTTT.

This clonotype was counted many times. The V and J genes are TRBV5-1 and TRBJ2-3; no reliable D call. Trimming stripped 2 bases from V and 1 base from J, with 5 bases between. Per germline, CDR1 SGHRS and CDR2 YFSETQ. The CDR3 has 13 residues. This CDR3 reads CASSFSRTDTQYF. The CDR3 DNA reads as TGCGCCAGCAGCTTTTCTCGCACAGATACGCAGTATTTT.

This chain links TRBV27 with TRBJ2-7; weak D call: TRBD1 (7 bases). This CDR3 is 16 amino acids long. The V gene's germline CDR1 is MNHEY and CDR2 SMNVEV (reference sequence). The V end was cut by 3 bases, the J end by 6 bases, with 21 bases between. The CDR3 region has the DNA TGTGCCAGCAGTTTCGGGAGCAGGGGGAGTTCGGGCGAGCAGTACTTC. Protein sequence: CASSFGSRGSSGEQYF.

Many counts were recorded for this clonotype. The V gene is TRBV18, the J gene TRBJ2-7; D is possibly TRBD1 (5 bases). This CDR3 region has 16 residues. Looked up from germline, CDR1 is KGHSH and CDR2 is LQKENI. V dropped 0 bases and J dropped 0 bases, with 12 bases sitting between them. The CDR3 is CASSPPVRASSYEQYF. The DNA for the CDR3 is TGTGCCAGCTCACCACCCGTCAGGGCAAGCTCCTACGAGCAGTACTTC.

This clonotype appeared many times. The chain carries TRBV9 and TRBJ1-1; possibly TRBD1 for D (6 bases). V was cut by 4 bases and J by 4 bases, with 14 bases left in between. Germline V gene sequence: CDR1 SGDLS, CDR2 YYNGEE. The CDR3 has 14 residues. The CDR3 sequence: CASSLTGSGTEAFF. For the CDR3, the DNA is TGTGCCAGCAGCTTAACAGGGTCCGGCACTGAAGCTTTCTTT.

This clonotype has only a few counts. The CDR3 sequence: CASSLSRDSYNEQFF. The DNA for the CDR3 is TGCGCCAGCAGCCTGTCCCGGGACAGCTACAATGAGCAGTTCTTC. V is TRBV4-3 and J is TRBJ2-1, with TRBD1 matching 7 bases. CDR1 is LGHNA and CDR2 is YSLEER in the germline V gene. The CDR3 extends over 15 amino acids. The V gene end was trimmed by 4 bases and the J gene end by 3 bases; junction bases not matched to a gene: 6.